This TCR beta chain was captured by sequencing in a study of T cell changes during pregnancy in multiple sclerosis. Per the germline V gene, CDR1 is MDHEN and CDR2 is SYDVKM. The length of the CDR3 is 15 residues. V shed 5 bases, J shed 0 bases, and the junction held 6 bases outside the gene matches. Clones were sequenced by immunoSEQ multiplex PCR, and TCRdb holds only the in-frame ones, with some missing. The table includes 55,000 to 80,000 clones, approximately 93% detected once. Source: CD8+ T cells from peripheral blood mononuclear cells, taken in the second trimester of pregnancy. The gene calls are TRBV28 and TRBJ1-1; 7 nucleotides align to TRBD1. The source is a female donor with multiple sclerosis, enrolled in a pregnancy study. The CDR3 is CASSNTGALNTEAFF. The DNA of the CDR3 is TGTGCCAGCAGTAACACAGGGGCCCTGAACACTGAAGCTTTCTTT.